The 21 T cell receptor beta chains presented below share a single source sample, sequenced in a study of quantifying T cell responses using KT2 cells. Study context: RNA was reverse transcribed with TCR alpha and beta constant-region primers.

Each cDNA got a UMI-containing oligo ligated at its 3' end. An equimolar mix of RC1.1 and RC1.2 primed the beta chain across TRBC1 and TRBC2. TCRdb re-called the UMI-ligation and nested PCR reads through MiXCR, storing one row per CDR3 protein. The table includes fewer than 60,000 distinct CDR3 sequences, roughly 12% detected once. The sample comprised PBMCs spiked with cells of the T cell clone KT2. The origin of the receptors is a human donor.

This clonotype was seen repeatedly, ten times or more. The V and J genes are TRBV20-1 and TRBJ2-7; 10 nucleotides align to TRBD2. Trimming at V came to 0 bases and at J to 6 bases, leaving 8 bases not matched to a gene. This CDR3 region has 15 residues. Germline assignment: CDR1 DFQATT and CDR2 SNEGSKA (reference sequence). The CDR3 region is CSARESPSSGGEQYF. As DNA, the CDR3 is TGCAGTGCTAGAGAGTCCCCGTCTAGCGGGGGCGAGCAGTACTTC.

This clonotype was seen a handful of times. The V call is TRBV4-1, the J call TRBJ2-2; the match to TRBD2 covers 9 bases. J lost 3 bases, V lost 3 bases, and 11 bases had no gene match. CDR1 is MGHRA and CDR2 is YSYEKL in the germline V gene. This CDR3 is 18 amino acids long. The CDR3 reads CASSQKSAGGIYTGELFF. The CDR3 region has the DNA TGCGCCAGCAGCCAGAAATCAGCGGGAGGAATATACACCGGGGAGCTGTTTTTT.

The CDR3 loop is CASRDVSNSPLHF. DNA of the CDR3: TGTGCCAGTCGGGATGTATCGAATTCACCCCTCCACTTT. The V gene is TRBV3-1, the J gene TRBJ1-6; D is undetermined. Trimming cost V 9 bases and J 7 bases, with 13 bases left between them. Germline loops: CDR1 LGHDT, CDR2 YNNKEL (reference sequence). This CDR3 region has 13 residues.

Ten or more counts support this clonotype. The rearrangement joins TRBV13 to TRBJ1-1; D call uncertain. The CDR3 has 14 residues. The ends were cut back, 1 base at V and 1 base at J, with 7 bases in the middle. Per germline, CDR1 PRHDT and CDR2 FYEKMQ (reference sequence). CDR3 sequence: CASSLVQENTEAFF. CDR3 bases: TGTGCCAGCAGCTTAGTGCAGGAGAACACTGAAGCTTTCTTT.

This clonotype was detected only once. The chain joins TRBV13 to TRBJ2-2; 11 positions agree with TRBD2. From germline, CDR1 is PRHDT and CDR2 FYEKMQ (reference sequence). The length of the CDR3 is 19 residues. V was pared by 5 bases and J by 0 bases, with 11 bases of the junction left unmatched. CDR3 loop: CASSQGLAGFRANTGELFF. The CDR3 region has the DNA TGTGCCAGCAGCCAAGGACTAGCGGGTTTTCGCGCGAACACCGGGGAGCTGTTTTTT.

The genes are TRBV4-2 and TRBJ2-5; perhaps TRBD2 as D (5 bases). With 1 base removed from V and 0 bases from J, the gap between germline ends came to 9 bases. CDR3 length: 15 amino acids. Germline CDR1 and CDR2: LGHNA and YNFKEQ. CDR3 DNA: TGTGCCAGCAGCCAAGGATCCGGGGACCAAGAGACCCAGTACTTC. Its protein product is CASSQGSGDQETQYF.

This clonotype was counted only a few times. The gene calls are TRBV20-1 and TRBJ1-1; no clear D gene. V was trimmed by 2 bases and J by 1 base, leaving 14 bases between them. The CDR3 spans 15 residues. From germline, CDR1 is DFQATT and CDR2 SNEGSKA (reference sequence). The CDR3 nucleotides are TGCAGTGCTAGAACGGACGGCGAATCGAACACTGAAGCTTTCTTT. Translation gives CSARTDGESNTEAFF.

This clonotype occurred many times. The chain has TRBV6-2 or TRBV6-3 and TRBJ1-5, with D possibly TRBD1 on 5 matching bases. The CDR3 extends over 15 amino acids. Trimming stripped 5 bases from V and 4 bases from J, with 15 bases between. Germline V gene data show CDR1 as MNHEY and CDR2 as SVGEGT. As DNA, the CDR3 is TGTGCCAGCAGTCGATCGGGACCGACAAATCAGCCCCAGCATTTT. Amino acid sequence: CASSRSGPTNQPQHF.

V is TRBV18 and J is TRBJ1-5; weak D call: TRBD1 (6 bases). CDR3 size: 14 residues. Germline V lookup: CDR1 KGHSH, CDR2 LQKENI. Trimming took off 2 bases at V and 9 bases at J, with 14 bases between the two ends. CDR3: CASSPGRGDWPQHF. The CDR3 nucleotides are TGTGCCAGCTCACCAGGGAGGGGGGATTGGCCCCAGCATTTT.

Only a few counts were recorded for this clonotype. Mismatch with germline at one junction end may stem from a read error. The chain has TRBV14 and TRBJ2-1, with D unresolved. This CDR3 has 13 amino acids. Germline values: CDR1 SGHDN, CDR2 FVKESK. The CDR3 region is CASSPESFNEQFF. CDR3 coding DNA: TGTGCCAGCAGCCCCGAGTCCTTCAATGAGCAGTTCTTC.

This clonotype has more than one count but fewer than ten. The chain joins TRBV9 to TRBJ2-3; 15 bases align to TRBD2. The germline V gene has CDR1 SGDLS and CDR2 YYNGEE. With 0 bases clipped from V and 4 bases from J, the junction kept 9 bases outside the gene matches. CDR3 length equals 19 residues. The CDR3 DNA is TGTGCCAGCAGCGTAGGTCGGACTAGCGGGAGGGCCTGGGCAGATACGCAGTATTTT. Translated, it gives CASSVGRTSGRAWADTQYF.

This clonotype occurred a few times. The gene calls are TRBV7-9 and TRBJ2-1; 13 bases map to TRBD2. V lost 2 bases and J lost 6; bases outside the gene matches: 4. The CDR3 covers 16 residues. The V gene's germline CDR1 is SEHNR and CDR2 FQNEAQ (reference sequence). This CDR3 reads CASSLRTSGRGNEQFF. Written as DNA, the CDR3 is TGTGCCAGCAGCTTAAGGACTAGCGGGAGAGGCAATGAGCAGTTCTTC.

The chain is built from TRBV6-5 and TRBJ1-1; no definite D call. Trimming took off 0 bases at V and 7 bases at J, with 9 bases between the two ends. Germline V gene sequence: CDR1 MNHEY, CDR2 SVGAGI. This CDR3 has 13 residues. The CDR3 spells CASSYSSFNEAFF. The CDR3 DNA reads TGTGCCAGCAGTTACTCGTCCTTTAATGAAGCTTTCTTT.

This clonotype was recorded at least ten times. The chain combines TRBV12-3 or TRBV12-4 with TRBJ2-2; a possible D gene is TRBD2 (5 bases). V shed 8 bases and J shed 7 bases, with 14 bases lying between them. There are 13 residues in the CDR3. The CDR3 DNA reads as TGTGCCAGCTACTTTCGGACTCTCGGGGAGCTGTTTTTT. The encoded protein is CASYFRTLGELFF.

This clonotype appeared many times. This chain connects TRBV12-3 or TRBV12-4 to TRBJ2-7; maybe TRBD2 (6 bases). The CDR3 loop spans 14 amino acids. V lost 6 bases and J lost 3, with 15 bases in between. This CDR3 is CASSPGLHNYEQYF. For the CDR3, the DNA is TGTGCCAGCAGCCCGGGACTGCATAACTACGAGCAGTACTTC.

This clonotype turned up a few times. The chain recombines TRBV29-1 with TRBJ2-7, with a possible D match to TRBD2 (5 bases). Germline CDR1 and CDR2: SQVTM and ANQGSEA. The CDR3 spans 12 residues. The V end lost 1 base, the J end lost 9 bases, and 13 bases lay between the germline ends. Here the CDR3 DNA reads TGCAGCGTTGAAGGGAAGGGAGTAGGGCAGTACTTC. This sequence encodes CSVEGKGVGQYF.

This chain links TRBV29-1 with TRBJ1-2; weak D call: TRBD1 (6 bases). CDR1 is SQVTM, CDR2 ANQGSEA, per germline. This CDR3 comprises 12 residues. The V end was cut by 4 bases, the J end by 8 bases, with 14 bases between. The DNA for the CDR3 is TGCAGCGTTGGAATCAGGGGCTGGGGCTACACCTTC. It codes for CSVGIRGWGYTF.

This clonotype was found a few times. This CDR3 is CASSQRDRGNGELFF. The CDR3 DNA is TGTGCCAGCAGCCAACGGGACAGGGGGAACGGGGAGCTGTTTTTT. The chain carries TRBV11-3 and TRBJ2-2, with 11 bases lining up with TRBD1. Germline assignment: CDR1 SGHNT and CDR2 YENEEA. CDR3 size: 15 residues. V lost 5 bases and J lost 7; bases outside the gene matches: 6.

This rearrangement joins TRBV12-3 or TRBV12-4 to TRBJ1-5, with D unresolved. Deletions cut 2 bases from V and 5 bases from J, with 7 bases between. This CDR3 region has 13 residues. For the CDR3, the DNA is TGTGCCAGCAGTTTAAAAATTGATCAGCCCCAGCATTTT. Translation gives CASSLKIDQPQHF.

The rearrangement links TRBV7-2 to TRBJ2-3; D unclear. CDR3 size: 14 residues. The V gene lost 5 bases and the J gene lost 2 bases, with 11 bases spanning the gap. Germline CDR1 reads SGHTA; CDR2 reads FQGNSA. The CDR3 nucleotides are TGTGCCAGCAGCCAGCTTTTACTCACAGATACGCAGTATTTT. Its translation: CASSQLLLTDTQYF.

The rearrangement uses TRBV3-1 and TRBJ2-3; 9 bases line up with TRBD2. The CDR3 is 16 residues long. The germline gives CDR1 LGHDT, CDR2 YNNKEL (reference sequence). V was clipped by 0 bases and J by 4 bases; unmatched bases: 5. This chain's CDR3 is CASSQDRVAGADTQYF. The CDR3 nucleotides read TGTGCCAGCAGCCAAGATCGGGTAGCGGGAGCAGATACGCAGTATTTT.